This TCR beta chain was profiled in a study of cytomegalovirus exposure and HLA in healthy donors. The overall study: Later analysis reported that the 95 to 150 validation repertoires shared the platform of the 500 to 850 first-cohort repertoires.

Some clones are missing from TCRdb's copy, which holds only in-frame ones; the method was immunoSEQ multiplex PCR. Here the sample spans 70,000 to 75,000 clones, roughly 94% being singletons. This clone was seen a single time. V gave up 1 base and J gave up 3 bases, with 10 bases separating them. CDR3 length equals 15 residues. Germline values: CDR1 LNHNV, CDR2 YYDKDF (reference sequence). The chain combines TRBV15 with TRBJ1-5; maybe TRBD1 (6 bases). Material for sequencing was PBMCs. This TCR was recovered from a woman between 18 and 30 years old in good health and CMV-seropositive. The CDR3 spells CATSRVQGYNQPQHF. The CDR3 nucleotides read TGTGCCACCAGCAGAGTGCAGGGGTACAATCAGCCCCAGCATTTT.